These T cell receptor beta chains were read from a single sample in a study of molecular identifiers for immune sequencing clone quantification. TCRdb redid the calling of the PCR reads with MiXCR, one entry per CDR3 protein. The repertoire consists of a few hundred thousand distinct CDR3 sequences, with around 25% occurring once and the leading ten covering approximately 0.8%. Sequenced: naive CD8+ T cells from blood, with Jurkat cell RNA spiked in. The receptor source for this set is a human donor in good health. Some libraries in this study had Jurkat cell RNA spiked in. Each CDR3 is given with its conserved first and last residue. A D gene is named only where the DNA matches it firmly. Not every row has a clone size; where given, it reads once, few, many or a size class.

many	TRBV2	.	TRBJ2-5	CASSEAGPLDQETQYF	TGTGCCAGCAGTGAAGCGGGACCACTTGATCAAGAGACCCAGTACTTC
.	TRBV6-6	.	TRBJ2-7	CASSLDMGAPYEQYF	TGTGCCAGCAGCCTCGACATGGGGGCCCCCTACGAGCAGTACTTC
many	TRBV7-9	TRBD2	TRBJ2-3	CASSLSGSRTDTQYF	TGTGCCAGCAGCCTTAGCGGGAGCCGCACAGATACGCAGTATTTT
many	TRBV7-9	.	TRBJ2-7	CASSLKDRHYEQYF	TGTGCCAGCAGCTTAAAGGACCGACACTACGAGCAGTACTTC
.	TRBV30	TRBD1	TRBJ1-1	CAWSYTDDRGYGGNTVAFF	TGTGCCTGGAGTTACACCGACGACAGGGGATACGGAGGGAACACTGTAGCTTTCTTT
many	TRBV6-1	.	TRBJ2-5	CASTLTELYQETQYF	TGTGCCAGCACTCTGACAGAGCTGTACCAAGAGACCCAGTACTTC
.	TRBV12-3/TRBV12-4	TRBD2	TRBJ2-7	CASSEGLVGEDEQYF	TGTGCCAGCAGTGAAGGACTAGTGGGAGAGGACGAGCAGTACTTC
.	TRBV10-3	.	TRBJ1-1	CAISESGGGGGMNTEAFF	TGTGCCATCAGTGAGTCAGGGGGGGGCGGTGGGATGAACACTGAAGCTTTCTTT
few	TRBV13	TRBD1	TRBJ1-6	CASSLWADRSYNSPLHF	TGTGCCAGCAGCTTATGGGCGGACAGGAGCTATAATTCACCCCTCCACTTT
few	TRBV25-1	.	TRBJ2-5	CASSDPSSGSYQETQYF	TGTGCCAGCAGTGACCCTAGCTCCGGGTCATACCAAGAGACCCAGTACTTC
.	TRBV27	.	TRBJ2-7	CASSLTWTPSEQYF	TGTGCCAGCAGTTTAACTTGGACCCCATCCGAGCAGTACTTC
few	TRBV11-1	.	TRBJ1-1	CASSLLQGFPDTEAFF	TGTGCCAGCAGCTTACTCCAGGGGTTCCCGGACACTGAAGCTTTCTTT
few	TRBV4-1	TRBD2	TRBJ2-1	CASSQVSGSAWNEQFF	TGCGCCAGCAGCCAGGTTAGCGGGAGTGCATGGAATGAGCAGTTCTTC
many	TRBV2	TRBD1	TRBJ1-5	CASSEEGAGQPQHF	TGTGCCAGCAGTGAAGAGGGGGCGGGACAGCCCCAGCATTTT
few	TRBV27	.	TRBJ2-3	CASSYQGSTDTQYF	TGTGCCAGCAGTTATCAGGGTAGCACAGATACGCAGTATTTT
.	TRBV2	.	TRBJ2-1	CASSSTDRIKQFF	TGTGCCAGCAGTTCGACTGACAGAATTAAGCAGTTCTTC
many	TRBV27	TRBD1	TRBJ1-2	CASSLDRGLSGYTF	TGTGCCAGCAGTTTGGACAGGGGGCTTTCCGGCTACACCTTC
.	TRBV7-6	.	TRBJ1-2	CASSPETNYSYTF	TGTGCCAGCAGCCCAGAGACTAACTATAGCTACACCTTC
many	TRBV15	TRBD2	TRBJ2-2	CATQSRGASGGLNTGELFF	TGTGCCACACAGTCGCGCGGGGCTAGCGGGGGCCTGAACACCGGGGAGCTGTTTTTT
many	TRBV6-6	.	TRBJ1-1	CASRFWEDTEAFF	TGTGCCAGCAGGTTTTGGGAGGACACTGAAGCTTTCTTT
.	TRBV27	.	TRBJ1-4	CASSLRGAANEKLFF	TGTGCCAGCAGTTTGAGGGGGGCGGCTAATGAAAAACTGTTTTTT
.	TRBV21-1	.	TRBJ2-2	CASSQGGANTGELFF	TGTGCCAGCAGCCAGGGGGGGGCCAACACCGGGGAGCTGTTTTTT
many	TRBV7-2	.	TRBJ1-3	CASSLWADPPGNTIYF	TGTGCCAGCAGCTTATGGGCCGACCCGCCTGGAAACACCATATATTTT
.	TRBV4-1	TRBD1	TRBJ2-2	CASSQTGGGAGEPFF	TGCGCCAGCAGCCAAACAGGGGGAGGTGCCGGGGAGCCGTTTTTT
many	TRBV12-3/TRBV12-4	.	TRBJ2-3	CASSLDRHLRPTDTQYF	TGTGCCAGCAGTCTGGATAGGCATCTAAGGCCCACAGATACGCAGTATTTT
few	TRBV13	.	TRBJ1-5	CASSLGPRVGNQPQHF	TGTGCCAGCAGCTTAGGGCCCAGGGTGGGCAATCAGCCCCAGCATTTT
few	TRBV27	.	TRBJ2-3	CASSTLGGGYTDTQYF	TGTGCCAGCAGTACGTTGGGCGGTGGTTATACAGATACGCAGTATTTT
.	TRBV2	TRBD2	TRBJ2-7	CASFWRASGYEQYF	TGTGCCAGCTTTTGGAGGGCTAGCGGATACGAGCAGTACTTC
.	TRBV7-2	.	TRBJ2-3	CASSHLASVFDSSTDTQYF	TGTGCCAGCAGCCACCTAGCATCAGTTTTCGATTCTAGCACAGATACGCAGTATTTT
.	TRBV7-9	.	TRBJ1-2	CASSLPDVNGYTF	TGTGCCAGCAGCCTTCCGGACGTCAATGGCTACACCTTC
.	TRBV19	.	TRBJ1-4	CASSTGRRTDEKLFF	TGTGCCAGTAGTACAGGTCGTCGGACCGATGAAAAACTGTTTTTT
.	TRBV3-1	TRBD2	TRBJ2-1	CASSSGLAGSYNDQFF	TGTGCCAGCAGCTCAGGACTAGCGGGGTCCTACAATGATCAGTTCTTC
many	TRBV4-3	TRBD1	TRBJ1-1	CASSQGAGGLNTEAFF	TGCGCCAGCAGCCAAGGGGCAGGGGGGCTCAACACTGAAGCTTTCTTT
many	TRBV6-6	.	TRBJ1-3	CASSFEPGQRNTIYF	TGTGCCAGCAGTTTCGAACCGGGACAAAGAAACACCATATATTTT
.	TRBV4-1	.	TRBJ1-1	CASSQLGTEAFF	TGCGCCAGCAGCCAACTCGGAACCGAAGCTTTCTTT
few	TRBV9	TRBD1	TRBJ1-1	CASSAGGGSATEAFF	TGTGCCAGCAGCGCAGGGGGCGGTTCGGCCACTGAAGCTTTCTTT
.	TRBV7-9	.	TRBJ2-6	CASSTDLYGSGANVLTF	TGTGCCAGCAGCACCGACCTTTACGGCTCAGGGGCCAACGTCCTGACTTTC
.	TRBV7-8	.	TRBJ2-5	CASSFYRTSETQYF	TGTGCCAGCAGCTTTTACAGGACCAGTGAGACCCAGTACTTC
.	TRBV6-2/TRBV6-3	TRBD1	TRBJ1-2	CASSLWTGRDGYTF	TGTGCCAGCAGTTTATGGACAGGGAGGGATGGCTACACCTTC
.	TRBV18	TRBD1	TRBJ2-3	CASSETGALRTQYF	TGTGCCAGCTCCGAGACAGGGGCCCTCCGTACGCAGTATTTT
.	TRBV13	.	TRBJ2-3	CASSFGVSIDTQYF	TGTGCCAGCAGCTTCGGAGTTAGCATAGATACGCAGTATTTT
many	TRBV29-1	.	TRBJ2-5	CSVVPGGEGETQYF	TGCAGCGTTGTACCGGGGGGCGAGGGGGAGACCCAGTACTTC
many	TRBV14	TRBD2	TRBJ2-6	CASSQDWALAGGPAGANVLTF	TGTGCCAGCAGCCAAGATTGGGCCCTTGCGGGAGGGCCCGCTGGGGCCAACGTCCTGACTTTC
many	TRBV15	TRBD1	TRBJ2-3	CATSRGRDRSTDTQYF	TGTGCCACCAGCAGAGGCCGGGACAGAAGCACAGATACGCAGTATTTT
few	TRBV11-2	.	TRBJ2-5	CASSLDFFTGPPQETQYF	TGTGCCAGCAGCTTAGATTTTTTCACAGGCCCGCCCCAAGAGACCCAGTACTTC
few	TRBV30	.	TRBJ2-1	CAWSLESSYNEQFF	TGTGCCTGGAGCCTTGAAAGCTCCTACAATGAGCAGTTCTTC
.	TRBV4-3	.	TRBJ2-1	CASSQDPTGYNEQFF	TGCGCCAGCAGCCAAGATCCCACGGGCTACAATGAGCAGTTCTTC
once	TRBV4-1	TRBD1	TRBJ2-7	CASSPPGTGGPYEQYF	TGCGCCAGCAGCCCTCCCGGGACAGGGGGGCCCTACGAGCAGTACTTC
few	TRBV13	.	TRBJ2-5	CATRRQPQETQYF	TGTGCCACGCGCCGGCAGCCCCAAGAGACCCAGTACTTC
many	TRBV5-1	.	TRBJ2-1	CASSWPPDDEQFF	TGCGCCAGCAGCTGGCCACCTGACGATGAGCAGTTCTTC
few	TRBV12-2	.	TRBJ2-3	CASRLVGSLTDTQYF	TGTGCAAGTCGCTTAGTTGGGAGCCTCACAGATACGCAGTATTTT
many	TRBV7-9	TRBD1	TRBJ2-7	CASSSGDRAYEQYF	TGTGCCAGCAGCTCCGGGGACAGGGCCTACGAGCAGTACTTC
many	TRBV6-2/TRBV6-3	TRBD1	TRBJ1-6	CASSPHQGANSPLHF	TGTGCCAGCAGTCCTCACCAGGGGGCCAATTCACCCCTCCACTTT
few	TRBV6-2/TRBV6-3	.	TRBJ2-7	CASSYGRLGHAGSYEQYF	TGTGCCAGCAGTTACGGGAGGCTAGGACATGCGGGATCCTACGAGCAGTACTTC